This is a list of T cell receptor beta chains from one sample in a study of OX40 agonist ivuxolimab in advanced cancers. The assay was immunoSEQ multiplex PCR, and TCRdb's table has in-frame clones only and misses some. This table has 52,000 or so clones, approximately 94% appearing once. The specimen comprised CD4+ or CD8+ T cells sorted from blood, sampled in a trial of the OX40 agonist ivuxolimab. The source of these receptors is an adult with an advanced solid tumor such as melanoma, head and neck, liver or kidney cancer. Both conserved end residues are part of each CDR3. D genes are given only for firm matches. Size tells how often a clone was seen (once, few, many) or the class of an expanded clone, and some rows leave it out.

D	length	size	V	J	CDR3	DNA
NA	13	NA	TRBV28	TRBJ1-3	CASSPRAGNTIYF	TGTGCCAGCAGTCCCAGGGCTGGAAACACCATATATTTT
NA	16	NA	TRBV19	TRBJ1-2	CASNPGTFPGNYGYTF	TGTGCCAGTAACCCCGGGACCTTCCCAGGGAACTATGGCTACACCTTC
TRBD1	14	once	TRBV7-2	TRBJ1-2	CASSTLGTGYGYTF	TGTGCCAGCAGCACACTCGGGACAGGCTATGGCTACACCTTC
NA	13	NA	TRBV10-3	TRBJ2-1	CAISVPSRNEQFF	TGTGCCATCAGTGTACCCTCCCGCAATGAGCAGTTCTTC
NA	16	NA	TRBV4-2	TRBJ2-3	CASNPERGQGTDTQYF	TGTGCCAGCAACCCCGAAAGGGGCCAAGGGACAGATACGCAGTATTTT
NA	15	NA	TRBV7-2	TRBJ2-1	CASSLYASQYNEQFF	TGTGCCAGCAGCTTATATGCCTCCCAATACAATGAGCAGTTCTTC
NA	11	NA	TRBV27	TRBJ2-7	CASSSGYEQYF	TGTGCCAGCAGTTCAGGCTACGAGCAGTACTTC
TRBD1	17	NA	TRBV7-9	TRBJ2-2	CASSRESGTGWSGELFF	TGTGCCAGCAGCCGAGAATCCGGGACAGGGTGGTCCGGGGAGCTGTTTTTT
NA	13	NA	TRBV18	TRBJ2-3	CASSAVGTDTQYF	TGTGCCAGCTCAGCAGTAGGCACAGATACGCAGTATTTT
NA	15	once	TRBV4-1	TRBJ1-2	CASSQKGRANYGYTF	TGCGCCAGCAGCCAGAAGGGCAGAGCTAACTATGGCTACACCTTC
NA	14	NA	TRBV5-1	TRBJ2-3	CASMGGDGTDTQYF	TGCGCCAGCATGGGGGGCGACGGAACAGATACGCAGTATTTT